Each of the 28 T cell receptor beta chains below was sequenced from the same sample in a study of cytomegalovirus exposure and HLA in healthy donors. The method was immunoSEQ multiplex PCR; TCRdb's version includes in-frame clones alone and lacks a portion of them. The profile shows approximately 140,000 clones, around 84% of them singletons. Input material: PBMCs. These receptor sequences come from a man between 18 and 29 years old in good health and CMV-seropositive.

This clone has just one count. V gene TRBV5-1 combines with J gene TRBJ2-2; TRBD2 agrees at 9 bases. Germline values: CDR1 SGHRS, CDR2 YFSETQ. There are 15 residues in the CDR3. After removal of 3 bases from V and 4 bases from J, the junction contained 4 bases not matched to a gene. The CDR3 loop reads CASSSSGTSTGELFF. The CDR3 nucleotides are TGCGCCAGCAGCTCTAGCGGGACTTCCACCGGGGAGCTGTTTTTT. The variable domain in full, completed from reference TRBV5-1 and TRBJ2-2, reads KAGVTQTPRYLIKTRGQQVTLSCSPISGHRSVSWYQQTPGQGLQFLFEYFSETQRNKGNFPGRFSGRQFSNSRSEMNVSTLELGDSALYLCASSSSGTSTGELFFGEGSRLTVL.

The chain couples TRBV6-1 to TRBJ2-1, with 8 nucleotides matching TRBD1. Unmatched junction bases numbered 11, after V lost 1 base and J lost 9 bases. Germline V gene data show CDR1 as MNHNS and CDR2 as SASEGT. This CDR3 comprises 16 residues. The CDR3 loop reads CASSEVAGGFGSEQFF. CDR3 DNA sequence: TGTGCCAGCAGTGAAGTGGCAGGGGGCTTTGGCAGTGAGCAGTTCTTC.

The chain joins TRBV10-3 to TRBJ1-1; TRBD1 is a possible D gene (5 bases). V was shortened by 4 bases and J by 0 bases, with 12 bases between the two germline ends. The CDR3 covers 15 residues. Germline V gene data show CDR1 as ENHRY and CDR2 as SYGVKD. The CDR3 is CAISVNAGMNTEAFF. The CDR3 nucleotides are TGTGCCATCAGTGTGAACGCAGGGATGAACACTGAAGCTTTCTTT.

The chain combines TRBV6-1 with TRBJ1-2, with 8 bases that match TRBD1. CDR3 length: 15 residues. J was trimmed by 2 bases and V by 2 bases; bases with no gene match: 4. CDR1 and CDR2 (germline): MNHNS, SASEGT. In DNA, the CDR3 is TGTGCCAGCAGTGAATCAGGACAGGGAAACTATGGCTACACCTTC. Protein: CASSESGQGNYGYTF.

The chain recombines TRBV7-9 with TRBJ2-1; D is perhaps TRBD2 (6 bases). V was clipped by 4 bases and J by 6 bases, with 16 bases between them. Germline CDR1 reads SEHNR; CDR2 reads FQNEAQ (reference sequence). This CDR3 has 15 residues. This CDR3 reads CASSSGPSGSNEQFF. CDR3 bases: TGTGCCAGCAGCTCCGGGCCCAGCGGGTCCAATGAGCAGTTCTTC.

V is TRBV5-5 and J is TRBJ2-5; weak D call: TRBD2 (7 bases). The germline gives CDR1 SGHKS, CDR2 YYEKEE (reference sequence). The germline V and J ends were trimmed by 7 bases and 3 bases, with 25 bases remaining between them. This CDR3 is 17 amino acids long. The CDR3 spells CASGPGWRGRAKETQYF. CDR3 coding DNA: TGTGCCAGCGGCCCCGGATGGAGGGGGAGGGCCAAAGAGACCCAGTACTTC. The whole variable domain, filled in from reference TRBV5-5 and TRBJ2-5, reads DAGVTQSPTHLIKTRGQQVTLRCSPISGHKSVSWYQQVLGQGPQFIFQYYEKEERGRGNFPDRFSARQFPNYSSELNVNALLLGDSALYLCASGPGWRGRAKETQYFGPGTRLLVL.

The chain employs TRBV7-3 and TRBJ2-3, with D tentatively TRBD2 (6 bases). This CDR3 spans 15 amino acids. V lost 9 bases and J lost 0, with 16 bases in between. Germline-derived CDR1 and CDR2 are SGHTA and FQGTGA. CDR3 sequence: CASAISGFSTDTQYF. The CDR3 DNA reads as TGTGCCAGTGCGATTAGCGGATTTAGCACAGATACGCAGTATTTT.

The chain has TRBV13 and TRBJ2-7; weak D call: TRBD2 (6 bases). Trimming removed 5 bases from V and 7 bases from J, with 15 bases in between. The CDR3 has 13 residues. The germline CDR1 and CDR2 sequences are PRHDT and FYEKMQ (reference sequence). The CDR3 coding sequence is TGTGCCAGCAGCCCCCGGGGGAGTGATGAGCAGTACTTC. It yields the protein CASSPRGSDEQYF.

The chain uses TRBV5-4 and TRBJ1-2, with TRBD1 matching over 10 bases. The germline CDR1 and CDR2 sequences are SGHNT and YYREEE (reference sequence). J lost 5 bases, V lost 4 bases, and 2 bases had no gene match. This CDR3 has 13 amino acids. CDR3 sequence reads: CASSRTGGYGYTF. The DNA for the CDR3 is TGTGCCAGCAGCCGGACAGGGGGGTATGGCTACACCTTC. The whole variable domain, remainder taken from reference TRBV5-4 and TRBJ1-2, is ETGVTQSPTHLIKTRGQQVTLRCSSQSGHNTVSWYQQALGQGPQFIFQYYREEENGRGNFPPRFSGLQFPNYSSELNVNALELDDSALYLCASSRTGGYGYTFGSGTRLTVV.

The chain carries TRBV2 and TRBJ1-5; 9 positions agree with TRBD1. This CDR3 spans 14 amino acids. Germline CDR1 is SNHLY and CDR2 is FYNNEI. V shed 6 bases, J shed 6 bases, and the junction held 6 bases outside the gene matches. The CDR3 sequence is CASSNGQGIQPQHF. The CDR3 DNA is TGTGCCAGCAGCAACGGACAGGGGATTCAGCCCCAGCATTTT.

The CDR3 DNA sequence: TGTGCCAGCAGCTTAGGCCGGGCTGGGGCCAACGTCCTGACTTTC. Protein: CASSLGRAGANVLTF. The rearrangement uses TRBV11-2 and TRBJ2-6; D gene uncertain. V lost 1 base to trimming and J lost 2 bases, with 6 bases between them. This CDR3 is built from 15 residues. CDR1 SGHAT and CDR2 FQNNGV come from the germline V gene. Full variable domain (outside the CDR3, taken from reference TRBV11-2 and TRBJ2-6): EAGVAQSPRYKIIEKRQSVAFWCNPISGHATLYWYQQILGQGPKLLIQFQNNGVVDDSQLPKDRFSAERLKGVDSTLKIQPAKLEDSAVYLCASSLGRAGANVLTFGAGSRLTVL.

V gene TRBV2 combines with J gene TRBJ1-2; maybe TRBD1 (6 bases). The CDR3 runs to 14 residues. V was clipped by 7 bases and J by 0 bases, with 12 bases between them. Germline V lookup: CDR1 SNHLY, CDR2 FYNNEI. DNA for the CDR3: TGTGCCAGCACCAGGGGCAGCTCTAACTATGGCTACACCTTC. Residues: CASTRGSSNYGYTF.

This clone was seen only a few times. V and J are TRBV4-2 and TRBJ1-5, with TRBD1 as a possible D gene (6 bases). The CDR3 extends over 16 amino acids. Trimming took 1 base from V and 8 from J, leaving 18 bases between them. Germline values: CDR1 LGHNA, CDR2 YNFKEQ. CDR3 amino acids: CASSQAFSGAGEPQHF. The CDR3 DNA reads as TGTGCCAGCAGCCAAGCGTTCTCAGGGGCCGGTGAGCCCCAGCATTTT.

CDR3 region: CASSSLGANTEAFF. The DNA for the CDR3 is TGCGCCAGCAGCTCCCTAGGGGCGAACACTGAAGCTTTCTTT. The V call is TRBV5-1, the J call TRBJ1-1, with D maybe TRBD1 (5 bases). Trimming stripped 3 bases from V and 1 base from J, with 10 bases between. Germline V lookup: CDR1 SGHRS, CDR2 YFSETQ. This CDR3 contains 14 residues.

This chain connects TRBV2 to TRBJ2-3; TRBD2 aligns across 8 bases. The V segment lost 5 bases and the J segment 5 bases; nucleotides outside the gene matches: 6. The germline V gene encodes CDR1 SNHLY and CDR2 FYNNEI. The CDR3 covers 14 residues. The CDR3 DNA reads TGTGCCAGCAGTTGGACTAGCTCGAGAGATACGCAGTATTTT. Translation gives CASSWTSSRDTQYF.

The chain has TRBV28 and TRBJ1-3; 7 nucleotides line up with TRBD1. Trimming took 5 bases from V and 0 from J; bases not matched to a gene: 10. CDR1 and CDR2 (germline): MDHEN, SYDVKM. This CDR3 has 17 residues. CDR3 sequence reads: CASSPTGQRASGNTIYF. DNA of the CDR3: TGTGCCAGCAGTCCGACGGGACAGCGAGCCTCTGGAAACACCATATATTTT.

The genes are TRBV5-1 and TRBJ2-5; D is perhaps TRBD2 (7 bases). Germline values: CDR1 SGHRS, CDR2 YFSETQ. There are 15 residues in the CDR3. The V gene lost 2 bases and the J gene lost 4 bases, with 15 bases spanning the gap. The CDR3 region is CASSFLGGPLETQYF. CDR3 nucleotide sequence: TGCGCCAGCAGCTTCCTCGGGGGGCCTCTAGAGACCCAGTACTTC. The full variable domain, rest sourced from reference TRBV5-1 and TRBJ2-5, is KAGVTQTPRYLIKTRGQQVTLSCSPISGHRSVSWYQQTPGQGLQFLFEYFSETQRNKGNFPGRFSGRQFSNSRSEMNVSTLELGDSALYLCASSFLGGPLETQYFGPGTRLLVL.

The sample holds a few counts of this clone. In the same sample, other DNA sequences code for this CDR3. The J gene is TRBJ1-2, the V gene TRBV2, with TRBD1 matching 8 bases. Germline lookup yields CDR1 SNHLY and CDR2 FYNNEI. The CDR3 loop spans 14 amino acids. Trimming took 6 bases from V and 3 from J; bases not matched to a gene: 6. CDR3 amino acids: CASRAGTGDYGYTF. CDR3 nucleotide sequence: TGTGCCAGCAGGGCCGGGACAGGAGACTATGGCTACACCTTC.

The rearrangement links TRBV2 to TRBJ1-2; 9 bases line up with TRBD1. The CDR3 extends over 14 amino acids. Germline V lookup: CDR1 SNHLY, CDR2 FYNNEI. The V segment lost 6 bases and the J segment 0 bases; nucleotides outside the gene matches: 2. The chain's CDR3 is CASRGQGANYGYTF. The CDR3 nucleotides are TGTGCCAGCAGGGGACAGGGAGCTAACTATGGCTACACCTTC.

This clone was picked up a small number of times. The chain combines TRBV5-8 with TRBJ2-6, with D maybe TRBD1 (6 bases). The germline gives CDR1 SGHTS, CDR2 YDEGEE. V was shortened by 1 base and J by 0 bases, with 8 bases between the two germline ends. The length of the CDR3 is 16 residues. This CDR3 is CASSLRGTSGANVLTF. DNA of the CDR3: TGTGCCAGCAGCTTGAGGGGGACCTCTGGGGCCAACGTCCTGACTTTC.

Only one count was recorded for this clone. The chain recombines TRBV5-6 with TRBJ1-1, with D possibly matching TRBD1 (5 bases). Germline lookup yields CDR1 SGHDT and CDR2 YYEEEE. V was trimmed by 4 bases and J by 0 bases, leaving 19 bases between them. CDR3 length: 17 amino acids. The CDR3 here is CASSRASFAGVNTEAFF. In DNA, the CDR3 is TGTGCCAGCAGCCGGGCATCGTTTGCGGGGGTGAACACTGAAGCTTTCTTT.

V is TRBV6-5 and J is TRBJ2-5; TRBD2 aligns across 10 bases. Losses at the gene ends were 6 bases for V and 5 bases for J; bases not matched to a gene: 9. Germline CDR1 MNHEY, CDR2 SVGAGI. This CDR3 spans 15 amino acids. CDR3 amino acids: CASSGGSGRRETQYF. The CDR3 nucleotides read TGTGCCAGCAGCGGGGGTAGCGGGAGGCGTGAGACCCAGTACTTC.

This clone occurred once. The rearrangement joins TRBV6-4 to TRBJ2-4; 7 bases are a match to TRBD1. Per the germline V gene, CDR1 is MRHNA and CDR2 is SNTAGT. This CDR3 region has 12 residues. Trimming removed 3 bases from V and 11 bases from J; junction bases left unmatched: 4. The CDR3 here is CASSEDGTVQYF. The CDR3 nucleotides read TGTGCCAGCAGTGAAGACGGGACAGTTCAGTACTTC.

V usage is TRBV27 and J usage is TRBJ2-7; D gene uncertain. The V end lost 10 bases, the J end lost 3 bases, and 13 bases lay between the germline ends. Germline V gene lookup returns CDR1 MNHEY and CDR2 SMNVEV (reference sequence). This CDR3 spans 12 amino acids. The CDR3 DNA sequence: TGTGCCAATAACCGAATACACTACGAGCAGTACTTC. As protein: CANNRIHYEQYF.

This clone was observed a handful of times. V and J are TRBV28 and TRBJ1-4; D is possibly TRBD1 (6 bases). The V end was cut by 4 bases, the J end by 8 bases, with 14 bases between. In germline, CDR1 is MDHEN, CDR2 SYDVKM. The length of the CDR3 is 14 residues. CDR3 amino acids: CASSYAGAVEKLFF. CDR3 in DNA: TGTGCCAGCAGTTATGCGGGGGCTGTGGAAAAACTGTTTTTT.

V gene TRBV11-3 combines with J gene TRBJ2-1; 8 bases align to TRBD2. V gave up 5 bases and J gave up 4 bases; unmatched junction bases: 13. Germline V gene data show CDR1 as SGHNT and CDR2 as YENEEA. There are 17 residues in the CDR3. The CDR3 is CASSPRGRGGLYNEQFF. CDR3 coding DNA: TGTGCCAGCAGCCCTCGAGGGCGCGGGGGGCTATACAATGAGCAGTTCTTC.

V and J are TRBV7-7 and TRBJ2-2, with 10 nucleotides matching TRBD2. The V segment lost 6 bases and the J segment 5 bases; nucleotides outside the gene matches: 15. Germline CDR1 is SSHAT and CDR2 is FNYEAQ (reference sequence). The CDR3 has 18 residues. CDR3 in amino acids: CASSPIAGGPSRTGELFF. The CDR3 DNA reads TGTGCCAGCAGTCCTATAGCGGGAGGCCCCTCGAGGACCGGGGAGCTGTTTTTT.

The genes are TRBV2 and TRBJ2-1, with TRBD2 as a possible D gene (6 bases). V dropped 4 bases and J dropped 7 bases, with 11 bases sitting between them. From germline, CDR1 is SNHLY and CDR2 FYNNEI. This CDR3 is 13 amino acids long. This CDR3 reads CASSVERENEQFF. For the CDR3, the DNA is TGTGCCAGCAGTGTAGAACGGGAGAATGAGCAGTTCTTC.